The T cell receptor (beta chain) described here comes from a study of T cells in Graves' hyperthyroidism and ophthalmopathy (dated by TCRdb to between 2018 and 2021). Study-wide context: Peripheral blood was sampled at the time of initial diagnosis, prior to any treatment. To identify distinguishing TCR V-J signatures, a discovery cohort of about 100 patients was used, comprising 43 with Graves' ophthalmopathy and some 57 with stable Graves' hyperthyroidism. The paper describes TCR Vbeta CDR3 sequencing of about 140 peripheral blood samples, made up of 43 ophthalmopathy patients, 70 to 75 hyperthyroidism patients and 17 progressor patients. Once sampling was done, hyperthyroidism patients were given methimazole at a starting dose of 30 mg daily, whereas ophthalmopathy patients were given high-dose intravenous methylprednisolone. The approximately 98 discovery patients were randomly divided into training and test sets at a 7:3 ratio. In addition, the study compared T-cell repertoires in thyroid tissue and in blood from roughly six Graves' hyperthyroidism patients. Whether ophthalmopathy could be predicted prospectively was tested in an independent validation cohort made up of 18 to 20 hyperthyroidism patients plus 17 patients who later progressed to ophthalmopathy. Broad study findings and their caveats: Most expanded thyroid clonotypes (frequency above 0.001) were also detected in blood, a finding suggesting that blood repertoires may reflect thyroid immune responses. No statistical method was used to fix the sample size in advance, and group allocation was not hidden from the investigators. Ophthalmopathy was separated from stable hyperthyroidism by a 13 V-J signature model, with 87.88% sensitivity and about 81% specificity obtained in cross-validation and 80%/75% obtained in testing. In validation, progression to ophthalmopathy was predicted by the model with 70.59% sensitivity and around 76% specificity, a median of 6.5 months before onset.

As to this clonotype: What antigen it recognizes has not been identified. No quality values exist for individual bases; no much larger clone is one base distant.

The TCR beta CDR3 regions were amplified from RNA transcripts. The first round of RT-PCR for the TCR CDR3 was performed with the HTBI primer set and the Qiagen OneStep RT-PCR kit. Libraries were constructed in a second round of multiplex PCR, after which size selection and purification were carried out. Sequencing of the libraries was done on an Illumina HiSeq2000 using paired-end 100 bp reads. As for the authors' bioinformatics: SOAPnuke was used to process the raw data, removing reads that contained adapters or uncalled bases, had a mean Phred below 15, or lacked an exact match to the constant primer or identifier. COPE v1.2.5 was used to merge the high-quality paired reads, and each unique nucleotide sequence was defined as a clonotype. MiTCR v1.1 was used to align the clonotypes against IMGT TRBV, TRBD and TRBJ reference segments. Analysis was restricted to V-J combinations with a frequency above 0.0001, which covered roughly 99% of repertoires. The TCS score was defined as F50 (clonal expansion) divided by E x V (chaos), with BLOSUM62-based TCRdist calculated between CDR3 peptides within each V-J. Welch's t-statistics and random forest reduced fewer than 600 V-J features to 10 to 15, which were used in a naive Bayes classifier (R e1071). The public sequencing data were trimmed at Q25 with fastp and processed into clonotypes with MiXCR by TCRdb, which kept only in-frame beta chains. Rows matching on CDR3 protein sequence are summarized as one entry with the most common DNA and genes. TCRdb's processing, not the authors' own work, is the source of the V and J calls. The sample records 200,000 or so distinct CDR3 sequences, 17% of which are singletons. Clones ranked in the top ten supply roughly 55% of the sample.

Looking up the germline V gene (reference sequence) yields CDR1 LNHDA and CDR2 SQIVND. For this chain, trimming is 5 bases at the V end and 7 bases at the J end, and the number of junction bases without a gene match is 6. From the cysteine up to the phenylalanine, the CDR3 has a length of 14 residues. This entry keeps only the CDR3 DNA: 42 bases, framed from base 1. Stable Graves' hyperthyroidism was defined as the absence of progression to ophthalmopathy over 18 months of follow-up. Hyperthyroidism patients were aged 18 to 65 years and newly diagnosed, with disease duration of less than 2 months. Any patient with an uncontrolled infection, another autoimmune disease, pregnancy or lactation was excluded. Diagnoses were based on clinical symptoms, serum thyroxine and TRAb, thyroid ultrasound and orbital computed tomography. PBMCs were separated from approximately 9.9 ml of fresh peripheral blood using Ficoll-Paque density gradient centrifugation. Total RNA was extracted with Trizol reagent, and quality was checked on an Agilent 2100 Bioanalyzer.

What was sequenced was blood. The sequence came from a woman in her forties or fifties with Graves' hyperthyroidism. This chain joins TRBV19 to TRBJ1-5; TRBD1 agrees with 9 junctional bases. In nucleotide form, the sequence is TGTGCCAGTAGTCCCGGGACAGGGTTGCAGCCCCAGCATTTT. It is translated as CASSPGTGLQPQHF.